The next 14 T cell receptor beta chains were all read from a single sample in a study of cytomegalovirus exposure and HLA in healthy donors. With 60 Vbeta and 13 Jbeta primers, the PCR was carried out. Clones were read by immunoSEQ multiplex PCR, and TCRdb kept only the in-frame ones, dropping some. The sample comprises approximately 59,000 clones, around 68% of which are singletons, and 15% to 20% rests with the top ten. The sample was PBMCs. The origin of the receptors is a middle-aged man in good health and CMV-seropositive.

The genes are TRBV6-1 and TRBJ2-2; TRBD2 matches 11 bases. The ends lost 6 bases at V and 4 bases at J; junction bases unmatched: 4. The germline V gene has CDR1 MNHNS and CDR2 SASEGT. The CDR3 is 15 residues long. The CDR3 region has the DNA TGTGCCAGCAGCCGTAGCGGGAGGGCCACCGGGGAGCTGTTTTTT. It translates to CASSRSGRATGELFF.

The V gene is TRBV11-3, the J gene TRBJ1-2; the match to TRBD1 covers 7 bases. Germline V gives CDR1 SGHNT, CDR2 YENEEA. The CDR3 length is 15 residues. With V trimmed by 7 bases and J by 5 bases, 13 bases remained unmatched. DNA of the CDR3: TGTGCCAGCAAGGGGGCAGACACTCAACTTTATGGCTACACCTTC. This sequence encodes CASKGADTQLYGYTF. Based on the CDR3 plus reference TRBV11-3 and TRBJ1-2, the full variable domain is EAGVVQSPRYKIIEKKQPVAFWCNPISGHNTLYWYLQNLGQGPELLIRYENEEAVDDSQLPKDRFSAERLKGVDSTLKIQPAELGDSAVYLCASKGADTQLYGYTFGSGTRLTVV.

This clone was seen a handful of times. The rearrangement uses TRBV2 and TRBJ1-5; D not certain. This CDR3 region has 14 residues. The germline gives CDR1 SNHLY, CDR2 FYNNEI. Trimming took off 4 bases at V and 0 bases at J, with 7 bases between the two ends. The CDR3 bases are TGTGCCAGCAGTGTAGAGAATAGCAATCAGCCCCAGCATTTT. It encodes CASSVENSNQPQHF.

A remark on this clone: One junction end does not reproduce the germline sequence, and a read error may be involved. This chain uses TRBV5-1 with TRBJ1-2; 7 positions match TRBD1. The CDR3 totals 16 residues. The germline V gene has CDR1 SGHRS and CDR2 YFSETQ. The CDR3 is CASSTGVGQTNCGYTF. The CDR3 DNA reads as TGCGCCAGCAGCACGGGCGTGGGACAGACTAACTGTGGCTACACCTTC.

In this sample, this clone turned up a few times. A junction boundary mismatches the germline segment, possibly from a read error. This chain uses TRBV4-1 with TRBJ1-4; 9 bases match TRBD1. Germline V gives CDR1 MGHRA, CDR2 YSYEKL. The CDR3 has 16 amino acids. The CDR3 spells CASSKDIGTGGGGLFF. CDR3 in DNA: TGCGCCAGCAGCAAAGATATTGGAACAGGGGGCGGTGGACTGTTTTTT.

The chain combines TRBV5-6 with TRBJ2-7; TRBD2 might be the D (6 bases). Germline V gene sequence: CDR1 SGHDT, CDR2 YYEEEE. CDR3 size: 17 residues. V was cut by 0 bases and J by 0 bases, with 16 bases left in between. CDR3 nucleotides: TGTGCCAGCAGCTTGGCCAGTCAGGTGCGGGGCTCCTACGAGCAGTACTTC. Its translation: CASSLASQVRGSYEQYF. Combining the CDR3 with reference TRBV5-6 and TRBJ2-7 gives the whole variable domain DAGVTQSPTHLIKTRGQQVTLRCSPKSGHDTVSWYQQALGQGPQFIFQYYEEEERQRGNFPDRFSGHQFPNYSSELNVNALLLGDSALYLCASSLASQVRGSYEQYFGPGTRLTVT.

In the case of this clone: This specimen includes other DNA sequences encoding the same CDR3. V is TRBV9 and J is TRBJ2-3; D possibly corresponds to TRBD2 (5 bases). The CDR3 spans 11 residues. The V and J ends lost 4 bases and 5 bases respectively, with 5 bases between them. From germline, CDR1 is SGDLS and CDR2 YYNGEE. This chain's CDR3 is CASSRGDTQYF. The CDR3 DNA is TGTGCCAGCAGCCGGGGAGATACGCAGTATTTT. The full variable domain, rest sourced from reference TRBV9 and TRBJ2-3, is DSGVTQTPKHLITATGQRVTLRCSPRSGDLSVYWYQQSLDQGLQFLIQYYNGEERAKGNILERFSAQQFPDLHSELNLSSLELGDSALYFCASSRGDTQYFGPGTRLTVL.

This clone showed up just a few times. J is TRBJ2-7 and V is TRBV29-1, with a weak D call TRBD2 (6 bases). The CDR3 consists of 13 residues. CDR1 is SQVTM and CDR2 is ANQGSEA in the germline V gene. V lost 3 bases and J 0 bases, leaving 9 bases between the germline ends. The DNA for the CDR3 is TGCAGCGTTGAGGGGGGAGACTCCTACGAGCAGTACTTC. Its protein product is CSVEGGDSYEQYF.

This clone has more than one count but fewer than ten. The V gene is TRBV29-1, the J gene TRBJ2-1; TRBD2 matches at 14 bases. V was pared by 6 bases and J by 7 bases, with 14 bases of the junction left unmatched. The CDR3 is 17 amino acids. Germline values: CDR1 SQVTM, CDR2 ANQGSEA. In DNA, the CDR3 is TGCAGCGTACGGACTAGCGGGAGGCCGCAACCTCGGAATGAGCAGTTCTTC. It yields the protein CSVRTSGRPQPRNEQFF.

The chain is built from TRBV25-1 and TRBJ2-5; possibly TRBD2 for D (5 bases). V shed 1 base and J shed 1 base, with 10 bases lying between them. CDR1 is MGHDK and CDR2 is SYGVNS in the germline V gene. The CDR3 is 15 residues long. The CDR3 region is CASSEWRTPQETQYF. As DNA, the CDR3 is TGTGCCAGCAGTGAATGGAGGACGCCCCAAGAGACCCAGTACTTC.

This clone was seen a handful of times. The V call is TRBV5-1, the J call TRBJ1-1; 8 bases are shared with TRBD1. From germline, CDR1 is SGHRS and CDR2 YFSETQ. The V and J ends lost 4 bases and 4 bases, in that order; junction bases with no gene match: 9. The CDR3 has 15 amino acids. The CDR3, as DNA: TGCGCCAGCAGCGACGGACAGGGCGGCGTCACTGAAGCTTTCTTT. Translated: CASSDGQGGVTEAFF.

CDR3 residues: CASSEIERQETQYF. DNA for the CDR3: TGTGCCAGCAGTGAAATCGAGCGGCAAGAGACCCAGTACTTC. This rearrangement joins TRBV6-1 to TRBJ2-5; D is perhaps TRBD2 (5 bases). CDR3 length: 14 residues. Germline values: CDR1 MNHNS, CDR2 SASEGT. V gave up 2 bases and J gave up 2 bases, with 9 bases separating them.

The chain uses TRBV5-1 and TRBJ2-2, with TRBD1 matching over 7 bases. Losses at the gene ends were 3 bases for V and 5 bases for J; bases not matched to a gene: 7. Germline CDR1 and CDR2: SGHRS and YFSETQ. CDR3 length: 15 residues. The CDR3 DNA follows: TGCGCCAGCAGCTGGGGGACAGAGGGAACCGGGGAGCTGTTTTTT. Amino acids: CASSWGTEGTGELFF.

The gene calls are TRBV19 and TRBJ2-5; 10 positions match TRBD2. This CDR3 is 17 amino acids long. Germline V gene lookup returns CDR1 LNHDA and CDR2 SQIVND (reference sequence). Trimming took 3 bases from V and 3 from J; bases not matched to a gene: 10. The CDR3 reads CASSISGLAAWKETQYF. The CDR3 DNA is TGTGCCAGTAGTATCAGCGGACTAGCGGCTTGGAAAGAGACCCAGTACTTC.